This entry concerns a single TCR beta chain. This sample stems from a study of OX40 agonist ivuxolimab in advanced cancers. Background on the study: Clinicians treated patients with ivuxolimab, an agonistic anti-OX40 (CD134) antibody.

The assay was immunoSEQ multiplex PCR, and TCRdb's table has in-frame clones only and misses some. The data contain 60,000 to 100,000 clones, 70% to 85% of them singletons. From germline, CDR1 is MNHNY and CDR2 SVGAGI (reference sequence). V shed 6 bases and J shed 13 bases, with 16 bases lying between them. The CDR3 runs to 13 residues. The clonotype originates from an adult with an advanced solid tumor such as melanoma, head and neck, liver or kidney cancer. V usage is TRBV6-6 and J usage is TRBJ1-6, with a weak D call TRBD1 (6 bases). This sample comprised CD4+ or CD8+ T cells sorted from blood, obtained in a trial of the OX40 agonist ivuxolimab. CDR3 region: CASRQQGSRPLHF. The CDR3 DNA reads TGTGCCAGCAGGCAACAGGGCAGTCGCCCCCTCCACTTT.